This entry is about one T cell receptor beta chain. Its antigen is undetermined. This entry belongs to a study of vaccination and CD4 T cells after COVID-19. Study-wide background: Investigators stimulated cells with overlapping spike peptides drawn from SARS-CoV-2, HCoV-NL63, HCoV-OC43 and HCoV-229E. Each control culture was treated with a CEFX pool, an HIV-1 Nef pool, or no peptide. Study-wide findings and caveats: Convalescent patients' clones that were vaccine-specific were spike mono-reactive in 304 of 307 cases. In convalescent patients, a median roughly 90% of post-vaccine SARS-CoV-2-reactive clones appeared only after vaccination.

Treatment in this sample: roughly 11-day PBMC culture with coronavirus spike peptide pools or control peptides (ViraFEST assay). Germline values: CDR1 SQVTM, CDR2 ANQGSEA. This CDR3 has 14 residues. Germline trimming cut 2 bases from V and 6 bases from J; bases unmatched to any gene: 8. At the Johns Hopkins FTIC core, DNA taken from cultured CD4+ T cells was sequenced by way of the Oncomine TCR Beta short-read assay. TCRdb re-called the PCR reads with MiXCR, one entry per CDR3 protein. The table lists 9,500 to 15,000 distinct CDR3 sequences, roughly half of them singletons, with about 17% in the top ten.

The TCR originated in a human donor with COVID-19. The sample was cultured CD4+ T cells from blood, taken after SARS-CoV-2 vaccination. The chain combines TRBV29-1 with TRBJ2-7; TRBD1 aligns across 9 bases. CDR3 sequence reads: CSVEKGQGSGEQYF. CDR3 DNA: TGCAGCGTTGAAAAGGGACAGGGTAGTGGCGAGCAGTACTTC.